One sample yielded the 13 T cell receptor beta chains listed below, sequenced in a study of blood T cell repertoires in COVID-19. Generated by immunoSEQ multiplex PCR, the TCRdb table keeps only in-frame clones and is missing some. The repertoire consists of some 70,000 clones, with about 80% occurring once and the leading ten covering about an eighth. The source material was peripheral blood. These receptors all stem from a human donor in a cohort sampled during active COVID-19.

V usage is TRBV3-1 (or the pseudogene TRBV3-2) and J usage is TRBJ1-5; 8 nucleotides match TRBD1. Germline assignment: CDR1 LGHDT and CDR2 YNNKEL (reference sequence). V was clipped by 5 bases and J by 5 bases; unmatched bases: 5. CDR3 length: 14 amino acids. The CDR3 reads CASSARQGHQPQHF. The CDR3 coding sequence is TGTGCCAGCAGCGCCAGACAGGGGCATCAGCCCCAGCATTTT.

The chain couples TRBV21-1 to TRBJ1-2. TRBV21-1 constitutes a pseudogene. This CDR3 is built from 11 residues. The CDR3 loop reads CATLRSYGYTF. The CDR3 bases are TGTGCCACCTTGCGGAGCTATGGCTACACCTTC.

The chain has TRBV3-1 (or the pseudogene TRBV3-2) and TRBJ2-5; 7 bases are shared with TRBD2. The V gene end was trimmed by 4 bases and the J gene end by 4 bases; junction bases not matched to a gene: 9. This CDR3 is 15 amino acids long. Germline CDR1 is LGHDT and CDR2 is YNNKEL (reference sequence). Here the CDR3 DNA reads TGTGCCAGCAGCCCTGGGGGGGTGATGGGAGAGACCCAGTACTTC. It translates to CASSPGGVMGETQYF.

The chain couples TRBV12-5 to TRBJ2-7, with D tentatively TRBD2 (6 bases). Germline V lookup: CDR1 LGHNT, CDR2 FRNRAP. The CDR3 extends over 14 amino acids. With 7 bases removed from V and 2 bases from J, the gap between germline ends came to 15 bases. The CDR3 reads CASARGEAPYEQYV. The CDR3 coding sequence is TGTGCTAGTGCCCGAGGGGAGGCCCCCTACGAGCAGTACGTC.

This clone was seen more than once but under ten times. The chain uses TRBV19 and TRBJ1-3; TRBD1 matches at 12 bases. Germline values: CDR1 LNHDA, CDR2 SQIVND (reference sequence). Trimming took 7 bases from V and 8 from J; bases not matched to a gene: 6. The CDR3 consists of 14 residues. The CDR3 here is CASTRGQGAYTIYF. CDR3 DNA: TGTGCCAGTACTAGGGGACAGGGGGCATACACCATATATTTT.

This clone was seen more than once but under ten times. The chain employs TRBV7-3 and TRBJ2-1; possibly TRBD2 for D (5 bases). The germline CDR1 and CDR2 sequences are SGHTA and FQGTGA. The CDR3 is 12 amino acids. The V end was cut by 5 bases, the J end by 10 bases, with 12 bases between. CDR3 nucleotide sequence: TGTGCCAGCAGCCTACTAGGCGGGGAGCAGTTCTTC. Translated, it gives CASSLLGGEQFF. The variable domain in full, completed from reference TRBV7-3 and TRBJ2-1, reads GAGVSQTPSNKVTEKGKYVELRCDPISGHTALYWYRQSLGQGPEFLIYFQGTGAADDSGLPNDRFFAVRPEGSVSTLKIQRTERGDSAVYLCASSLLGGEQFFGPGTRLTVL.

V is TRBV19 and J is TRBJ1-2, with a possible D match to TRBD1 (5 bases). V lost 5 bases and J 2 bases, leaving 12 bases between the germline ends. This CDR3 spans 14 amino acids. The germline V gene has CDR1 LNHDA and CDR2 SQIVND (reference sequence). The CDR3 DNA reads TGTGCCAGTAGTCCAGGGAGGGAAAACTATGGCTACACCTTC. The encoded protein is CASSPGRENYGYTF.

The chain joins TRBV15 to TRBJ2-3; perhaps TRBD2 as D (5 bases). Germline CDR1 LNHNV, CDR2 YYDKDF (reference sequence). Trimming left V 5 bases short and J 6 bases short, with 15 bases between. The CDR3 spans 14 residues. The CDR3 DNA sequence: TGTGCCACCAGCCGTAGGATGGAGGTCGATACGCAGTATTTT. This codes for CATSRRMEVDTQYF.

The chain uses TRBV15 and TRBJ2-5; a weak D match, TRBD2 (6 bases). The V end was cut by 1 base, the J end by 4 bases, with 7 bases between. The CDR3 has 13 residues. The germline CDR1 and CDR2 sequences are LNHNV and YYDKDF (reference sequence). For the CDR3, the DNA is TGTGCCACCAGCAGAGTAGCGGCAGAGACCCAGTACTTC. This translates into CATSRVAAETQYF.

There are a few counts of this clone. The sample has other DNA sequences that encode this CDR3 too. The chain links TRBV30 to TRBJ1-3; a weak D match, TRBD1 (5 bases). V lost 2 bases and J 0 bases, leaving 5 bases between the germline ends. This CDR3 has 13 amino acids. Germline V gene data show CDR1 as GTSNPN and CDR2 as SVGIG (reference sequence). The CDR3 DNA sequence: TGTGCCTGGAGTACAGGCTCTGGAAACACCATATATTTT. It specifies CAWSTGSGNTIYF.

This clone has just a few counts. The CDR3 is CATELPGTSGAEQYV. Here the CDR3 DNA reads TGTGCCACCGAACTTCCCGGGACTAGCGGGGCCGAGCAGTACGTC. The chain links TRBV19 to TRBJ2-7; 13 bases are shared with TRBD2. CDR1 is LNHDA, CDR2 SQIVND, per germline (reference sequence). V trimming: 10 bases; J trimming: 6 bases; junction bases outside the gene matches: 12. The CDR3 loop spans 15 amino acids.

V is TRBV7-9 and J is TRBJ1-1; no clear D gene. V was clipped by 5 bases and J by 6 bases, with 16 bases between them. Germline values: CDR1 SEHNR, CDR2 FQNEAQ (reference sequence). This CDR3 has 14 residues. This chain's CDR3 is CASSPASGKPEAFF. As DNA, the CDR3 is TGTGCCAGCAGCCCCGCGAGCGGGAAACCTGAAGCTTTCTTT.

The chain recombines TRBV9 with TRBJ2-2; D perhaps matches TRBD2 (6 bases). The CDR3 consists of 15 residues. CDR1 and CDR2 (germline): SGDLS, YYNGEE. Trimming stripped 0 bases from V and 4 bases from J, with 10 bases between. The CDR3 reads CASSVVGGSTGELFF. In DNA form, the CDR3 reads TGTGCCAGCAGCGTAGTTGGAGGGAGCACCGGGGAGCTGTTTTTT. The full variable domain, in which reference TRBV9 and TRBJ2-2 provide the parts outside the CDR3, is DSGVTQTPKHLITATGQRVTLRCSPRSGDLSVYWYQQSLDQGLQFLIQYYNGEERAKGNILERFSAQQFPDLHSELNLSSLELGDSALYFCASSVVGGSTGELFFGEGSRLTVL.